Described below is a single TCR beta chain sequence and its context. Antigen unknown. This specimen belongs to a study of response to subunit inactivated influenza vaccine. MiXCR was run by TCRdb on the RT-PCR reads, yielding one entry per CDR3 protein. The table lists approximately 520,000 distinct CDR3 sequences, about 25% of them singletons, with under 2.5% in the top ten. The CDR3 is made up of 14 amino acids. Germline V gene sequence: CDR1 SGHVS, CDR2 FNYEAQ. V lost 6 bases, J lost 6 bases, and 4 bases stayed unmatched. Study results and limitations: There was a suggestion from the authors that each seasonal influenza vaccination recruits few new T cells.

The receptor comes from a man in his fifties who received an inactivated influenza vaccine. The chain carries TRBV7-6 and TRBJ2-2; TRBD1 aligns across 10 bases. Here the sequenced sample was CD4+ T cells sorted from PBMCs, taken more than 4 days after vaccination. CDR3 DNA: TGTGCCAGCAGGACAGGGGGCAGGTCCGGGGAGCTGTTTTTT. As protein: CASRTGGRSGELFF. Full variable domain (remainder filled in from reference TRBV7-6 and TRBJ2-2): GAGVSQSPRYKVTKRGQDVALRCDPISGHVSLYWYRQALGQGPEFLTYFNYEAQQDKSGLPNDRFSAERPEGSISTLTIQRTEQRDSAMYRCASRTGGRSGELFFGEGSRLTVL.